This paragraph covers one T cell receptor (beta chain) sequence. As yet, its antigen is unknown. This sample is part of a study of shared clonotypes between healthy human individuals. As for the study in general: Aged between 18 and 49, the donors were a couple of women and a few men. Study findings and constraints: Larger richness was generally estimated for naive than memory subsets.

With V trimmed by 8 bases and J by 1 base, 9 bases remained unmatched. This CDR3 has 15 residues. Germline CDR1 and CDR2: LNHDA and SQIVND (reference sequence). CD45RO-negative, CCR7-selected cells formed the naive CD8 fraction, which excluded terminally differentiated effector memory CD45RA+ cells. Method: immunoSEQ multiplex PCR; TCRdb's copy keeps in-frame clones and lacks some. The repertoire holds about 2 million clones, with less than 95% as singletons. This rearrangement joins TRBV19 to TRBJ1-1, with TRBD1 matching 8 bases. The sequencing sample was made of naive CD8+ T cells sorted from blood. The receptor was derived from a man aged 18-30 years in good health. The CDR3 loop is CASGSPDRGNTEAFF. In nucleotides, the CDR3 is TGTGCCAGTGGATCACCTGACAGGGGGAACACTGAAGCTTTCTTT.